This TCR beta chain was identified in a study of human T cells and chemical hapten exposure. At the level of the study: Skin on the upper inner arm, about 2 cm by about 2 cm in size, was sensitized with 2% DPC. TCR yield per sample varied, mainly due to pooled library volumes.

TCRdb independently ran MiXCR on the RACE reads; one entry per CDR3 protein. This table holds a few hundred thousand distinct CDR3 sequences, approximately 5% found once. This clonotype has a count of ten or more. Its target is unknown. Study-level findings and limits: There was alopecia in the donors, so their immune response may differ from that of healthy people. No change in TCRs above 1 in 1000 frequency was produced by DPC sensitization.

Described time point: pre-sensitization, week 0. The sample's treatment: therapeutic diphenylcyclopropenone sensitization with weekly scalp DPC. The TCR comes from a woman aged 18-29 years with alopecia areata. Some clones in this sample may be carry-over from other donors' samples. The specimen comprised whole blood, sampled in connection with sensitization to the hapten diphenylcyclopropenone (DPC).

CDR3 DNA: TGTGCCAGCACTCCCGGCCTAGGCAAAAACATTCAGTACTTC. Translation gives CASTPGLGKNIQYF. This sequence joins TRBV12-3 or TRBV12-4 and TRBJ2-4, with D hard to call. The CDR3 sequence is 14 residues long. V was trimmed by 7 bases and J by 3 bases, leaving 13 bases between them.